These T cell receptor beta chains were read from a single sample in a study of early T cells in non-severe SARS-CoV-2 infection. TCRdb ran MiXCR on the 5' RACE reads and lists one entry per CDR3 protein. The profile shows about 48,000 distinct CDR3 sequences, less than 15% of them singletons. What was sequenced was whole blood. The origin of the receptors is an adult who was a healthcare worker with PCR-confirmed SARS-CoV-2 infection or an uninfected control (not recorded which). CDR3s include the opening cysteine and the closing phenylalanine or tryptophan. D genes are given only for firm matches. The listing skips clone size in some rows; elsewhere it reads once, few, many or a size class.

D gene: NA
V gene: TRBV20-1
clone size: many
J gene: TRBJ1-5
CDR3 protein: CSATDTRDQPQHF
CDR3 DNA: TGCAGTGCAACGGACACGAGGGATCAGCCCCAGCATTTT

D gene: NA
V gene: TRBV2
clone size: many
J gene: TRBJ2-3
CDR3 protein: CASSGSSSVTDTQYF
CDR3 DNA: TGTGCCAGCAGTGGGTCCAGTTCCGTCACAGATACGCAGTATTTT

D gene: NA
V gene: TRBV3-1
clone size: NA
J gene: TRBJ1-1
CDR3 protein: CASSYLGQQDPAFF
CDR3 DNA: TGTGCCAGCAGCTACCTAGGACAGCAAGACCCCGCTTTCTTT

D gene: NA
V gene: TRBV19
clone size: many
J gene: TRBJ1-5
CDR3 protein: CASSSSVNQPQHF
CDR3 DNA: TGTGCCAGTAGTTCTTCGGTAAATCAGCCCCAGCATTTT

D gene: TRBD1
V gene: TRBV7-9
clone size: many
J gene: TRBJ2-7
CDR3 protein: CASSLVGGADEQYF
CDR3 DNA: TGTGCCAGCAGCTTAGTAGGGGGCGCGGACGAGCAGTACTTC

D gene: TRBD1
V gene: TRBV6-5
clone size: many
J gene: TRBJ2-1
CDR3 protein: CASRDRGWGNEQFF
CDR3 DNA: TGTGCCAGCAGAGACAGGGGCTGGGGCAATGAGCAGTTCTTC

D gene: NA
V gene: TRBV11-2
clone size: many
J gene: TRBJ2-3
CDR3 protein: CASSRRDLWKSDTQYF
CDR3 DNA: TGTGCCAGCAGCCGCAGGGATCTGTGGAAGTCAGATACGCAGTATTTT

D gene: NA
V gene: TRBV11-3
clone size: many
J gene: TRBJ1-1
CDR3 protein: CASSEEGSDTEAFF
CDR3 DNA: TGTGCCAGCAGCGAGGAGGGATCCGACACTGAAGCTTTCTTT

D gene: TRBD1
V gene: TRBV28
clone size: NA
J gene: TRBJ2-1
CDR3 protein: CASSRRDRGFYEQFF
CDR3 DNA: TGTGCCAGCAGCCGCCGGGACAGAGGTTTCTATGAGCAGTTCTTC

D gene: TRBD1
V gene: TRBV10-2
clone size: many
J gene: TRBJ1-2
CDR3 protein: CASSRTGGDGYTF
CDR3 DNA: TGCGCCAGCAGCAGGACAGGAGGTGATGGCTACACCTTC

D gene: NA
V gene: TRBV20-1
clone size: few
J gene: TRBJ2-3
CDR3 protein: CSARDRLATEIDTQYF
CDR3 DNA: TGCAGTGCTAGAGATCGTCTGGCTACAGAGATAGATACGCAGTATTTT

D gene: NA
V gene: TRBV28
clone size: few
J gene: TRBJ2-3
CDR3 protein: CAAGMWRVSTDTQYF
CDR3 DNA: TGTGCCGCTGGGATGTGGAGGGTTAGCACAGATACGCAGTATTTT

D gene: NA
V gene: TRBV12-5
clone size: many
J gene: TRBJ1-1
CDR3 protein: CASGLDGYTEAFF
CDR3 DNA: TGTGCTAGTGGTCTCGACGGGTATACCGAAGCTTTCTTT

D gene: TRBD1
V gene: TRBV20-1
clone size: many
J gene: TRBJ1-6
CDR3 protein: CSAPGEGARDSPLHF
CDR3 DNA: TGCAGTGCGCCTGGAGAGGGGGCAAGGGATTCACCCCTCCACTTT

D gene: NA
V gene: TRBV6-5
clone size: many
J gene: TRBJ2-3
CDR3 protein: CASSPMEGWDTQYF
CDR3 DNA: TGTGCCAGCAGTCCTATGGAAGGTTGGGATACGCAGTATTTT

D gene: NA
V gene: TRBV25-1
clone size: many
J gene: TRBJ1-2
CDR3 protein: CASSDAVNYGYTF
CDR3 DNA: TGTGCCAGCAGTGACGCGGTTAACTATGGCTACACCTTC

D gene: NA
V gene: TRBV7-9
clone size: many
J gene: TRBJ2-7
CDR3 protein: CASSPTAASYEQYF
CDR3 DNA: TGTGCCAGCAGCCCCACCGCAGCTTCCTACGAGCAGTACTTC

D gene: NA
V gene: TRBV13
clone size: NA
J gene: TRBJ1-2
CDR3 protein: CASSYVGDLSNYGYTF
CDR3 DNA: TGTGCCAGCAGTTACGTCGGGGACCTATCTAACTATGGCTACACCTTC

D gene: TRBD1
V gene: TRBV29-1
clone size: NA
J gene: TRBJ2-7
CDR3 protein: CSVTTGDRTEQYF
CDR3 DNA: TGCAGCGTAACCACAGGGGATAGGACCGAGCAGTACTTC

D gene: NA
V gene: TRBV28
clone size: many
J gene: TRBJ1-5
CDR3 protein: CASSFGANSNQPQHF
CDR3 DNA: TGTGCCAGCAGTTTTGGGGCAAATAGCAATCAGCCCCAGCATTTT

D gene: NA
V gene: TRBV7-2
clone size: many
J gene: TRBJ1-2
CDR3 protein: CASSLGGDGYTF
CDR3 DNA: TGTGCCAGCAGCTTGGGCGGTGATGGCTACACCTTC

D gene: NA
V gene: TRBV20-1
clone size: many
J gene: TRBJ1-2
CDR3 protein: CSGRRVDYGYTF
CDR3 DNA: TGCAGTGGCAGACGGGTTGACTATGGCTACACCTTC

D gene: TRBD1
V gene: TRBV29-1
clone size: NA
J gene: TRBJ2-7
CDR3 protein: CSVVGDRGPYEQYF
CDR3 DNA: TGCAGCGTTGTCGGGGACAGGGGCCCTTACGAGCAGTACTTC

D gene: NA
V gene: TRBV18
clone size: many
J gene: TRBJ2-6
CDR3 protein: CASLTGAGANVLTF
CDR3 DNA: TGTGCCAGTCTCACGGGGGCCGGGGCCAACGTCCTGACTTTC

D gene: NA
V gene: TRBV18
clone size: few
J gene: TRBJ2-1
CDR3 protein: CASSPQGTSYNEQFF
CDR3 DNA: TGTGCCAGCTCACCACAGGGTACCTCCTACAATGAGCAGTTCTTC

D gene: NA
V gene: TRBV19
clone size: many
J gene: TRBJ2-2
CDR3 protein: CASTGASGELFF
CDR3 DNA: TGTGCCAGTACTGGGGCGTCCGGGGAGCTGTTTTTT

D gene: NA
V gene: TRBV5-4
clone size: many
J gene: TRBJ1-4
CDR3 protein: CASSKDSATNEKLFF
CDR3 DNA: TGTGCCAGCAGCAAGGACAGTGCAACTAATGAAAAACTGTTTTTT

D gene: NA
V gene: TRBV27
clone size: many
J gene: TRBJ2-2
CDR3 protein: CASSPTTLTGELFF
CDR3 DNA: TGTGCCAGCAGTCCTACCACCCTCACCGGGGAGCTGTTTTTT

D gene: TRBD1
V gene: TRBV7-9
clone size: many
J gene: TRBJ1-2
CDR3 protein: CASSLAPPGQPNYGYTF
CDR3 DNA: TGTGCCAGCAGCTTAGCTCCCCCGGGACAGCCTAACTATGGCTACACCTTC

D gene: NA
V gene: TRBV7-3
clone size: many
J gene: TRBJ2-5
CDR3 protein: CASSLGKTQYF
CDR3 DNA: TGTGCCAGCAGCTTAGGGAAGACCCAGTACTTC

D gene: TRBD1
V gene: TRBV18
clone size: few
J gene: TRBJ1-2
CDR3 protein: CASSSGQGTGYTF
CDR3 DNA: TGTGCCAGCTCAAGTGGACAGGGGACTGGCTACACCTTC

D gene: NA
V gene: TRBV19
clone size: many
J gene: TRBJ1-1
CDR3 protein: CATTDGWTAFF
CDR3 DNA: TGTGCCACCACAGACGGGTGGACCGCTTTCTTT

D gene: TRBD1
V gene: TRBV2
clone size: NA
J gene: TRBJ2-7
CDR3 protein: CASRDRGEQYF
CDR3 DNA: TGTGCCAGCAGGGACAGGGGCGAGCAGTACTTC

D gene: TRBD1
V gene: TRBV5-1
clone size: few
J gene: TRBJ2-7
CDR3 protein: CASSPRDSYEQYF
CDR3 DNA: TGCGCCAGCAGCCCCCGGGACAGCTACGAGCAGTACTTC

D gene: NA
V gene: TRBV7-9
clone size: many
J gene: TRBJ2-2
CDR3 protein: CASSLLGQFIGPGELFF
CDR3 DNA: TGTGCCAGCAGCCTCCTGGGGCAGTTTATTGGTCCCGGGGAGCTGTTTTTT

D gene: NA
V gene: TRBV3-1
clone size: many
J gene: TRBJ2-7
CDR3 protein: CASSQDWKGPLDEQYF
CDR3 DNA: TGTGCCAGCAGCCAAGATTGGAAGGGCCCCCTGGACGAGCAGTACTTC

D gene: TRBD1
V gene: TRBV29-1
clone size: many
J gene: TRBJ1-4
CDR3 protein: CSGGQGREKLFF
CDR3 DNA: TGCAGCGGGGGACAGGGTCGTGAAAAACTGTTTTTT

D gene: NA
V gene: TRBV7-8
clone size: few
J gene: TRBJ1-1
CDR3 protein: CASLGRLNTEAFF
CDR3 DNA: TGTGCCAGCTTGGGACGGCTGAACACTGAAGCTTTCTTT

D gene: NA
V gene: TRBV6-5
clone size: NA
J gene: TRBJ2-7
CDR3 protein: CASSYSSTGTEQYF
CDR3 DNA: TGTGCCAGCAGTTACTCTTCGACAGGAACCGAGCAGTACTTC

D gene: NA
V gene: TRBV12-3/TRBV12-4
clone size: many
J gene: TRBJ1-4
CDR3 protein: CASSSMLTGGAERRSNEKLFF
CDR3 DNA: TGTGCCAGCAGCTCTATGCTGACGGGAGGGGCTGAGAGACGTTCTAATGAAAAACTGTTTTTT

D gene: NA
V gene: TRBV7-9
clone size: many
J gene: TRBJ2-4
CDR3 protein: CASSYTAALTKNIQYF
CDR3 DNA: TGTGCCAGCAGCTATACGGCCGCGTTAACCAAAAACATTCAGTACTTC

D gene: NA
V gene: TRBV20-1
clone size: NA
J gene: TRBJ1-1
CDR3 protein: CSALDRQVEAFF
CDR3 DNA: TGCAGTGCACTCGACAGGCAAGTGGAAGCTTTCTTT

D gene: NA
V gene: TRBV28
clone size: NA
J gene: TRBJ2-7
CDR3 protein: CASKRPTGTNYEQYF
CDR3 DNA: TGTGCCAGCAAGCGCCCGACAGGCACCAACTACGAGCAGTACTTC

D gene: NA
V gene: TRBV7-8
clone size: many
J gene: TRBJ1-2
CDR3 protein: CASSLTGPGYGYTF
CDR3 DNA: TGTGCCAGCAGCTTAACAGGGCCAGGCTATGGCTACACCTTC

D gene: NA
V gene: TRBV4-1
clone size: many
J gene: TRBJ2-7
CDR3 protein: CASSQVTSSYEQYF
CDR3 DNA: TGCGCCAGCAGCCAAGTGACTAGCTCCTACGAGCAGTACTTC

D gene: NA
V gene: TRBV20-1
clone size: NA
J gene: TRBJ1-1
CDR3 protein: CSARGNRGNTEAFF
CDR3 DNA: TGCAGTGCCAGAGGGAATCGGGGGAACACTGAAGCTTTCTTT

D gene: NA
V gene: TRBV20-1
clone size: many
J gene: TRBJ2-1
CDR3 protein: CSAGGNNEQFF
CDR3 DNA: TGCAGTGCCGGGGGTAACAATGAGCAGTTCTTC

D gene: NA
V gene: TRBV3-1
clone size: few
J gene: TRBJ1-2
CDR3 protein: CASSQAGNGGYTF
CDR3 DNA: TGTGCCAGCAGCCAAGCCGGGAATGGCGGCTACACCTTC

D gene: NA
V gene: TRBV6-5
clone size: NA
J gene: TRBJ1-4
CDR3 protein: CASSFKTGSNEKLFF
CDR3 DNA: TGTGCCAGCAGTTTCAAGACAGGCTCAAATGAAAAACTGTTTTTT

D gene: TRBD2
V gene: TRBV6-1
clone size: NA
J gene: TRBJ2-2
CDR3 protein: CASRRSEVLAGGRIGELFF
CDR3 DNA: TGTGCCAGCAGGCGATCCGAGGTCCTAGCGGGAGGGCGTATCGGGGAGCTGTTTTTT

D gene: TRBD1
V gene: TRBV10-3
clone size: many
J gene: TRBJ1-2
CDR3 protein: CAITPDRGNNGYGYTF
CDR3 DNA: TGTGCCATCACCCCCGACAGGGGAAACAACGGGTATGGCTACACCTTC

D gene: NA
V gene: TRBV9
clone size: many
J gene: TRBJ1-1
CDR3 protein: CASSVVSLNTEAFF
CDR3 DNA: TGTGCCAGCAGCGTAGTCAGCCTGAACACTGAAGCTTTCTTT

D gene: NA
V gene: TRBV15
clone size: many
J gene: TRBJ2-7
CDR3 protein: CATSRDQGSGEQYF
CDR3 DNA: TGTGCCACCAGCAGAGACCAGGGATCGGGGGAGCAGTACTTC